These 10 T cell receptor beta chains originate from one sample sequenced in a study of regulatory T cells in long-lasting Graves disease. Noted time point: persistent/refractory GD, antithyroid drugs over 5 years with positive TRAb. The TCR library was made from RNA that had been extracted from PBMCs in TRIzol. Arm-PCR of CDR3 regions with iRepertoire HTBI primers generated TCR beta libraries. Using its own MiXCR run on the multiplex PCR reads, TCRdb lists one record per CDR3 protein. The table has roughly 450,000 distinct CDR3 sequences, 20% to 25% seen once. The sample here was peripheral blood mononuclear cells (PBMCs), taken when the disease was refractory, from a patient treated with antithyroid drugs. These receptors all stem from a female donor with Graves disease.

There are many counts of this clonotype. The chain is built from TRBV15 and TRBJ2-7; 8 bases are a match to TRBD2. V was clipped by 0 bases and J by 1 base; unmatched bases: 8. Per germline, CDR1 LNHNV and CDR2 YYDKDF (reference sequence). This CDR3 contains 17 residues. The CDR3 loop is CATSRDPQRGRSYEQYF. The DNA of the CDR3 is TGTGCCACCAGCAGAGATCCCCAGCGGGGGAGGTCCTACGAGCAGTACTTC.

This clonotype came up a few times. The CDR3 coding sequence is TGTGCCAGCAGTTACAGGGCGCGTCCGGGACTAGCGGGAGGGCCTAGGAACGAGCAGTACTTC. It encodes CASSYRARPGLAGGPRNEQYF. This chain uses TRBV6-2 or TRBV6-3 with TRBJ2-7, with 16 positions matching TRBD2. The CDR3 sequence is 21 residues long. In germline, CDR1 is MNHEY, CDR2 SVGEGT. V was clipped by 2 bases and J by 5 bases; unmatched bases: 18.

This clonotype was found many times. The gene calls are TRBV4-3 and TRBJ1-2; D not certain. V lost 0 bases and J lost 2, with 4 bases in between. CDR1 is LGHNA and CDR2 is YSLEER in the germline V gene. This CDR3 region has 13 residues. CDR3 sequence: CASSQDRNYGYTF. The CDR3 DNA reads TGCGCCAGCAGCCAAGATCGCAACTATGGCTACACCTTC.

In its sample, this clonotype was seen a few times. CDR3 DNA: TGTGCCAGCAGTTTACTACAGAGCGGGGACACTGAAGCTTTCTTT. Amino acid sequence: CASSLLQSGDTEAFF. The chain couples TRBV6-9 to TRBJ1-1, with unresolved D. The CDR3 totals 15 residues. Germline CDR1 is MNHGY and CDR2 is SVAAGI. V gave up 4 bases and J gave up 3 bases, with 15 bases separating them.

Ten or more counts support this clonotype. The rearrangement uses TRBV12-3 or TRBV12-4 and TRBJ1-2, with D possibly matching TRBD1 (6 bases). The CDR3 has 15 amino acids. With 2 bases removed from V and 8 bases from J, the gap between germline ends came to 18 bases. The CDR3 bases are TGTGCCAGCAGTTTATCCCCATCGGACAGAGAGGGCTACACCTTC. Translated, it gives CASSLSPSDREGYTF.

This clonotype was counted at least ten times. The J gene is TRBJ2-5, the V gene TRBV29-1; 12 bases align to TRBD2. V trimming: 4 bases; J trimming: 4 bases; junction bases outside the gene matches: 1. The CDR3 consists of 13 residues. CDR1 is SQVTM and CDR2 is ANQGSEA in the germline V gene. CDR3 protein: CSVGLAGVETQYF. In DNA form, the CDR3 reads TGCAGCGTTGGACTAGCGGGGGTAGAGACCCAGTACTTC. The variable domain in full, completed from reference TRBV29-1 and TRBJ2-5, reads SAVISQKPSRDICQRGTSLTIQCQVDSQVTMMFWYRQQPGQSLTLIATANQGSEATYESGFVIDKFPISRPNLTFSTLTVSNMSPEDSSIYLCSVGLAGVETQYFGPGTRLLVL.

There are a few counts of this clonotype. The chain is built from TRBV7-2 and TRBJ1-5; D gene unclear. The V end was cut by 5 bases, the J end by 0 bases, with 11 bases between. The CDR3 extends over 15 amino acids. CDR1 and CDR2 from the germline V gene are SGHTA and FQGNSA. The CDR3 DNA reads TGTGCCAGCAGCCCGAGTAAGAATAGCAATCAGCCCCAGCATTTT. It yields the protein CASSPSKNSNQPQHF.

This clonotype was seen just once. The V and J genes are TRBV5-8 and TRBJ1-4; D perhaps matches TRBD1 (5 bases). The CDR3 consists of 15 residues. Per germline, CDR1 SGHTS and CDR2 YDEGEE. Trimming shortened V by 6 bases and J by 2 bases, and 14 bases separated the two germline ends. The CDR3 bases are TGTGCCAGCATCCGGGGGGGAAGCACTAATGAAAAACTGTTTTTT. Translated, it gives CASIRGGSTNEKLFF.

This clonotype was seen a handful of times. This chain links TRBV19 with TRBJ1-4, with 7 bases lining up with TRBD1. V was clipped by 9 bases and J by 0 bases; unmatched bases: 19. From germline, CDR1 is LNHDA and CDR2 SQIVND (reference sequence). The CDR3 loop spans 19 amino acids. CDR3: CASFPGQRFVGATNEKLFF. CDR3 sequence (DNA): TGTGCCAGCTTTCCGGGACAGAGATTCGTCGGGGCAACTAATGAAAAACTGTTTTTT.

Ten or more counts support this clonotype. The rearrangement joins TRBV3-1 to TRBJ2-5, with a tentative D call TRBD1 (5 bases). Germline lookup yields CDR1 LGHDT and CDR2 YNNKEL (reference sequence). V gave up 5 bases and J gave up 4 bases, with 17 bases separating them. This CDR3 comprises 15 residues. This CDR3 reads CASSLGATRRETQYF. The CDR3 coding sequence is TGTGCCAGCAGCTTAGGGGCAACCCGCCGAGAGACCCAGTACTTC.